This is a list of T cell receptor beta chains from one sample in a study of tumor-infiltrating lymphocytes in localized non-small cell lung cancer. Data came from immunoSEQ multiplex PCR; TCRdb stores just in-frame clones and leaves some out. The repertoire holds over 5,500 clones, 60% to 80% seen once, with roughly 6.9% in the top ten. Material for sequencing was uninvolved lung tissue not adjacent to the tumor. Receptor source: a human donor with non-small cell lung cancer. Both conserved end residues are trimmed from each CDR3. The order of the fields is V gene, CDR3 length, J gene, CDR3 protein.

v_call: TRBV11-3; cdr3_length: 10; j_call: TRBJ2-5; cdr3_aa: ASSLDGETQY
v_call: TRBV6-6; cdr3_length: 13; j_call: TRBJ1-1; cdr3_aa: AIQDRSLMNTEAF
v_call: TRBV2; cdr3_length: 12; j_call: TRBJ2-7; cdr3_aa: ASRTGTLSYEQY
v_call: TRBV5-1; cdr3_length: 12; j_call: TRBJ2-7; cdr3_aa: ASSLVAGVVEQY
v_call: TRBV7-3; cdr3_length: 14; j_call: TRBJ2-5; cdr3_aa: ASSLMGGQGSETQY
v_call: TRBV30; cdr3_length: 12; j_call: TRBJ1-6; cdr3_aa: AWRTGGYNSPLH
v_call: TRBV7-6; cdr3_length: 12; j_call: TRBJ1-4; cdr3_aa: ASSLFGGGEKLF
v_call: TRBV30; cdr3_length: 11; j_call: TRBJ1-3; cdr3_aa: AWTEDSGNTIY
v_call: TRBV7-9; cdr3_length: 11; j_call: TRBJ2-7; cdr3_aa: ASSLGHVGEQY
v_call: TRBV4-3; cdr3_length: 14; j_call: TRBJ2-1; cdr3_aa: ASSQDGQGLYNEQF
v_call: TRBV2; cdr3_length: 13; j_call: TRBJ1-1; cdr3_aa: ASSPQGASITEAF
v_call: TRBV9; cdr3_length: 13; j_call: TRBJ2-5; cdr3_aa: ASSVAAGGRETQY
v_call: TRBV10-1; cdr3_length: 11; j_call: TRBJ2-1; cdr3_aa: ASTPGLYNEQF
v_call: TRBV19; cdr3_length: 10; j_call: TRBJ1-1; cdr3_aa: ASRQGADEAF
v_call: TRBV19; cdr3_length: 11; j_call: TRBJ1-1; cdr3_aa: ASSYRGGGEAF
v_call: TRBV7-6; cdr3_length: 11; j_call: TRBJ2-1; cdr3_aa: ASSWAGGNEQF
v_call: TRBV29-1; cdr3_length: 13; j_call: TRBJ2-5; cdr3_aa: SVEQRGDRQETQY
v_call: TRBV6-5; cdr3_length: 11; j_call: TRBJ2-7; cdr3_aa: ASTRGQSYEQY
v_call: TRBV4-2; cdr3_length: 14; j_call: TRBJ2-2; cdr3_aa: ASSQEWTGKTGELF
v_call: TRBV25-1; cdr3_length: 11; j_call: TRBJ1-1; cdr3_aa: ASTGTANTEAF
v_call: TRBV6-4; cdr3_length: 14; j_call: TRBJ1-2; cdr3_aa: ASSDPGGGHNYGYT
v_call: TRBV5-8; cdr3_length: 11; j_call: TRBJ1-2; cdr3_aa: ASSLGGPRGYT
v_call: TRBV21-1; cdr3_length: 14; j_call: TRBJ1-1; cdr3_aa: ASSKKRRVSGTEAF
v_call: TRBV28; cdr3_length: 14; j_call: TRBJ1-5; cdr3_aa: ASSLGYRSRNQPQH
v_call: TRBV4-1; cdr3_length: 13; j_call: TRBJ2-1; cdr3_aa: ASSLTGTGGGEQF
v_call: TRBV28; cdr3_length: 17; j_call: TRBJ2-7; cdr3_aa: ASRSQGLAGGPDSYEQY
v_call: TRBV6-1; cdr3_length: 13; j_call: TRBJ1-4; cdr3_aa: ASSKQGARGEKLF
v_call: TRBV7-3; cdr3_length: 13; j_call: TRBJ2-1; cdr3_aa: ASSPSGGPNNEQF
v_call: TRBV5-5; cdr3_length: 13; j_call: TRBJ2-7; cdr3_aa: ASSWDRGLSYEQY
v_call: TRBV7-8; cdr3_length: 11; j_call: TRBJ2-5; cdr3_aa: ASSSGNQETQY
v_call: TRBV7-9; cdr3_length: 12; j_call: TRBJ2-3; cdr3_aa: ASSRDSHTDTQY
v_call: TRBV7-3; cdr3_length: 12; j_call: TRBJ1-1; cdr3_aa: ASSLGVAATEAF
v_call: TRBV30; cdr3_length: 13; j_call: TRBJ1-5; cdr3_aa: AWSVLDSGNQPQH
v_call: TRBV4-3; cdr3_length: 12; j_call: TRBJ2-7; cdr3_aa: ASSQGLDSYEQY
v_call: TRBV7-9; cdr3_length: 11; j_call: TRBJ1-1; cdr3_aa: ASSFGGNTEAF
v_call: TRBV7-9; cdr3_length: 12; j_call: TRBJ2-7; cdr3_aa: ASSPDSLSYEQY
v_call: TRBV5-6; cdr3_length: 12; j_call: TRBJ1-1; cdr3_aa: ASSLAFAGTEAF
v_call: TRBV11-2; cdr3_length: 14; j_call: TRBJ2-4; cdr3_aa: ASSPLAVVAKNIQY
v_call: TRBV6-6; cdr3_length: 12; j_call: TRBJ1-5; cdr3_aa: ASSYLNSNQPQH
v_call: TRBV28; cdr3_length: 13; j_call: TRBJ1-5; cdr3_aa: ASRTGATSNQPQH
v_call: TRBV6-4; cdr3_length: 14; j_call: TRBJ2-1; cdr3_aa: ASSDSPGGAYNEQF
v_call: TRBV18; cdr3_length: 11; j_call: TRBJ2-2; cdr3_aa: ASSPPNTGELF
v_call: TRBV5-6; cdr3_length: 12; j_call: TRBJ2-3; cdr3_aa: ASSPVRSTDTQY
v_call: TRBV10-3; cdr3_length: 14; j_call: TRBJ2-2; cdr3_aa: AISETGAPNTGELF
v_call: TRBV28; cdr3_length: 10; j_call: TRBJ1-4; cdr3_aa: ASNTNTEKLF
v_call: TRBV28; cdr3_length: 12; j_call: TRBJ2-7; cdr3_aa: ASSLPTVPYEQY